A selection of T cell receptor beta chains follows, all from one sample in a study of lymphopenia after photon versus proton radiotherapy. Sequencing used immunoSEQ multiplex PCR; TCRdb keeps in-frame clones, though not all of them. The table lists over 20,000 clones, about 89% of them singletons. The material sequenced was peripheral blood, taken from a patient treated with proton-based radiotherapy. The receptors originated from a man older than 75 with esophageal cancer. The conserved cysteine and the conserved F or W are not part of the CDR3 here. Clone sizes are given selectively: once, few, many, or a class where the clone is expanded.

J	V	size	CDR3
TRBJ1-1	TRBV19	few	ASSAFSRAAEAF
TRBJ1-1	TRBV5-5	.	ASSLWRINTEAF
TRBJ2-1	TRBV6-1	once	ASSEANRVKYNEQF
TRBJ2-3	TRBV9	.	ASSRGDTQY
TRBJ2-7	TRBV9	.	ASSGTTRGRYEQY
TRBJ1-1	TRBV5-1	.	ASSWQGSSTEAF
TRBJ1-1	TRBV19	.	ASSIILTRGLVTEAF
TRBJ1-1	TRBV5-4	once	ASSLGDTEAF
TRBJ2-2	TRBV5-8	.	ASSFSPGARTGELF
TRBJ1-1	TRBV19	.	ASSVGGHTEAF
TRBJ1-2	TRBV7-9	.	ASSSGQGYNYGYT
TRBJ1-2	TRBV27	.	ASSLSSLSANYGYT
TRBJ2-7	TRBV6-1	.	ASKGALRRYEQY
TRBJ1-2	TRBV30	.	AWSGGQGPTYGYT
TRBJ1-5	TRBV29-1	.	SVASGGDQPQH
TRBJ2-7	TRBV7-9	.	ASSLGQFYEQY
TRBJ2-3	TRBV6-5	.	ASSYRGATDTQY
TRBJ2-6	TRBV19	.	ASDPGLAGVGGANVLT
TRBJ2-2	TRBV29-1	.	SVEKEVGGNTGELF
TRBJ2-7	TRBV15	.	ATSRDLFSGIYEQY
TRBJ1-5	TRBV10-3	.	ATDPDRNQPQH
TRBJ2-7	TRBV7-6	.	ASSASPGNGGGISYEQY
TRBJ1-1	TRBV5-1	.	ASRGQGVTEAF
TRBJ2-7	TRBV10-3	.	ASTGSGSSYEQY
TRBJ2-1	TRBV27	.	ASSLTQLAREQF
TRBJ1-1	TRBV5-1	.	ASSSQFGATEAF
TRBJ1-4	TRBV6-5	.	ASSLTTGGANEKLF
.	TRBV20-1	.	SARDSYEQY
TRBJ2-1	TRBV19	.	ASSMGGYDYNEQF
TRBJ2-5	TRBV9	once	ASSFSGGPEETQY
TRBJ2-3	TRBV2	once	ASSLRRLADNTDTQY
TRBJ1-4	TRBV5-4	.	ASSLGGSTNEKLF
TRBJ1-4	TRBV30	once	AWSVRGTEKLF
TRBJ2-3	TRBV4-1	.	ASSQEEGGSTDTQY
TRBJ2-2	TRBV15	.	ATSRGVPTGELF
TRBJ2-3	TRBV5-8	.	ATSDRVTDTQY
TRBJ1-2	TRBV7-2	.	ASSSRGARGYGYT
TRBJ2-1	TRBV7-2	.	ASSPGPRNEQF
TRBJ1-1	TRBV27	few	ASKTSGGGSTEAF
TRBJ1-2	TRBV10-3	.	AIRTGGDGYT
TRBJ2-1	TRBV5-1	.	ASSLGPTGDNEQF
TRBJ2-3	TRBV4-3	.	ASSPGLAGFTDTQY
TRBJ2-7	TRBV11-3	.	ASSTNRGRSYEQY
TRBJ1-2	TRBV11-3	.	ASSLGPTGYGYT
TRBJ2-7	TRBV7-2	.	ASSLDRFYEQY
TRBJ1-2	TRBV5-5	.	ASSLAAARGIYGYT
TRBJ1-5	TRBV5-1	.	ASSPGLSLGQPQH
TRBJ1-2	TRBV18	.	ASSPGTGANYGYT
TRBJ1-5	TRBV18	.	ASSPWRGQGISNQPQH
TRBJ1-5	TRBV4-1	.	ASSHGEFQPQH